This TCR beta chain was documented in a study of blood T cell repertoires in COVID-19. Study-level background: In each case, the material was cDNA or gDNA derived from T cells, B-cell-depleted T cells, or PBMCs.

The CDR3 has 14 residues. V was shortened by 5 bases and J by 5 bases, with 13 bases between the two germline ends. Per the germline V gene, CDR1 is KGHSH and CDR2 is LQKENI. Authors' analysis steps: Estimation of nucleated cell counts was performed using reference gene primer amplification. Libraries were prepared by immunoSEQ multiplex PCR; TCRdb keeps only in-frame clonotypes and omits some of them. For V, J and clone size, that table is used; D and trimming come from the DNA. This sample has fewer than 90,000 clones; 88% occur once, and the top ten carry around 7.9%. This receptor was taken from a man aged 65 to 85 with acute or convalescent COVID-19. The specimen was peripheral blood. The chain couples TRBV18 to TRBJ1-5, with unresolved D. CDR3 nucleotides: TGTGCCAGCTCAACCATGCTCAGTGATCAGCCCCAGCATTTT. As protein: CASSTMLSDQPQHF.